This TCR beta chain was sequenced during a study of T cells in Graves' hyperthyroidism and ophthalmopathy. Whole-study findings and limits: Before onset, ophthalmopathy was predicted by the model a median roughly 6.8 months earlier.

This clonotype was picked up many times. Its antigen is still unknown. For the diagnoses, clinical symptoms, serum thyroxine and TRAb, thyroid ultrasound and orbital computed tomography were used. TCR beta CDR3 regions were amplified from RNA. Carried out on the TCR CDR3, a first-round RT-PCR used the HTBI primer set. TCRdb re-derived calls from the multiplex PCR reads in MiXCR, one entry per CDR3 protein. The sample contains around 300,000 distinct CDR3 sequences, approximately 18% of which appear only once. This CDR3 region has 12 residues. Between the trimmed V and J ends, which lost 7 bases and 13 bases, there was a span of 14 bases. CDR1 MDHEN and CDR2 SYDVKM come from the germline V gene.

Sequences were obtained from blood. The source of this sequence is a man aged 50-60 years with Graves' ophthalmopathy. The chain joins TRBV28 to TRBJ1-6; a possible D gene is TRBD1 (6 bases). The CDR3 here is CASTVGGIPLHF. The CDR3 DNA reads as TGTGCCAGCACCGTGGGGGGCATCCCCCTCCACTTT.